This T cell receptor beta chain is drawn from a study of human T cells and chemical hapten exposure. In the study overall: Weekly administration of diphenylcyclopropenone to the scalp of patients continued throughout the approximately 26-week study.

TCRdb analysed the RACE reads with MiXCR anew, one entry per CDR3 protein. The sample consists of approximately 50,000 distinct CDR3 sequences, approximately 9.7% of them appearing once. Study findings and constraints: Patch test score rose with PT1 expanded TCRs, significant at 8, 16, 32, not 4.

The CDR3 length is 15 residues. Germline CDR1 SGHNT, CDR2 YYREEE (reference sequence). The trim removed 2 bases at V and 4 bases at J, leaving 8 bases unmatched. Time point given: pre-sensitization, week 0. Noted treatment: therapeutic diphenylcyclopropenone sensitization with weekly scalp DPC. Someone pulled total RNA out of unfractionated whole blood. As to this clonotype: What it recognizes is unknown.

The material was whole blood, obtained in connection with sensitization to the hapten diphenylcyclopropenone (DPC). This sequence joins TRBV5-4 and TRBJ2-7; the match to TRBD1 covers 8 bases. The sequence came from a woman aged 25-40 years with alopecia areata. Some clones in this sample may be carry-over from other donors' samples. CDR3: CASSFGQGALYEQYF. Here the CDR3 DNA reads TGTGCCAGCAGCTTTGGTCAGGGGGCGTTATACGAGCAGTACTTC. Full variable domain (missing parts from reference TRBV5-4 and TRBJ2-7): ETGVTQSPTHLIKTRGQQVTLRCSSQSGHNTVSWYQQALGQGPQFIFQYYREEENGRGNFPPRFSGLQFPNYSSELNVNALELDDSALYLCASSFGQGALYEQYFGPGTRLTVT.